This T cell receptor beta chain was captured by sequencing in a study of T cells in Graves' hyperthyroidism and ophthalmopathy. This clonotype was seen only a few times. In germline, CDR1 is SGHRS, CDR2 YFSETQ. CDR3 length: 15 amino acids. V was clipped by 2 bases and J by 6 bases; unmatched bases: 8. Authors of the study amplified TCR beta CDR3 regions from RNA transcripts. The primer set for the first-round RT-PCR of the TCR CDR3 was HTBI. TCRdb recomputed calls from the multiplex PCR reads with MiXCR, one row per CDR3 protein. The data hold around 500,000 distinct CDR3 sequences, with roughly 23% observed a single time.

The sample was blood. This TCR was recovered from a woman in her 70s with Graves' ophthalmopathy. This rearrangement joins TRBV5-1 to TRBJ2-7, with 10 bases that match TRBD2. CDR3 bases: TGCGCCAGCAGCTTAGCAGCGGGAGGGCCCTCCGAGCAGTACTTC. Encoded protein: CASSLAAGGPSEQYF.